This T cell receptor (beta chain) appears in the sequencing data of a study of Tregs in tolerant kidney transplant recipients. A remark on this clone: What it binds is not known. From the germline J gene comes the end of the CDR3, since the read stops 3 residues before it.

Recipients received nonmyeloablative bone marrow transplants from related graft donors, with transient mixed chimerism. Thawed PBMCs were FACS-sorted into unstimulated CD4+CD25+CD127- regulatory T cells, CD4+CD25- non-regulatory cells, CD4 and CD8 cells. V lost 4 bases, J lost 1 base, and 12 bases lay in between. The germline V gene has CDR1 SGHRS and CDR2 YFSETQ. The CDR3 is 14 residues long. Study findings and constraints: Biological reproducibility was not directly addressed in this study. The most relevant donor-specific Treg TCRbeta repertoire apparently came from expansion with activated donor B cells. Few patients were studied, so findings need validation in larger groups.

Using immunoSEQ multiplex PCR, the repertoire was profiled, and TCRdb retains in-frame clones only, with some absent. The sample's table shows some 22,000 clones. The chain has TRBV5-1 and TRBJ2-7; D might be TRBD2 (7 bases). The material sequenced was CD4+ T cells from blood (PBMCs), taken 6 months after the transplant. The sequence was collected from a human patient who received a combined kidney and bone marrow transplant. Some T cells may trace back to the graft donor. The CDR3 bases that were read are TGCGCCAGCAGCCGGGGGGCCTGGTCCTACGAG. It yields the protein CASSRGAWSYE. The whole CDR3 reads CASSRGAWSYEQYF.